The entry below gives a single T cell receptor beta chain sequence along with its context. The antigen is undetermined. CDR3 length: 12 residues. In germline, CDR1 is SGHKS, CDR2 YYEKEE (reference sequence). V lost 3 bases, J lost 11 bases, and 8 bases stayed unmatched. This sample is drawn from a study of OX40 agonist ivuxolimab in advanced cancers. Whole-study context: Patients received ivuxolimab, an intravenous treatment, every 2 weeks at 0.01 to 10 mg/kg. Cohort: around 86% men, mean age around 55, aged roughly 20 to 79. Study-wide results and caveats: Doses of 0.1 to 3.0 mg/kg were accompanied by clonal expansion of CD4+ and CD8+ blood T cells by week 6.

Clones were read by immunoSEQ multiplex PCR, and TCRdb kept only the in-frame ones, dropping some. The data show approximately 60,000 clones, roughly 82% seen once. The rearrangement joins TRBV5-5 to TRBJ2-7, with 7 bases that match TRBD1. The sequence was obtained from an adult with an advanced solid tumor such as melanoma, head and neck, liver or kidney cancer. Sequences were derived from CD4+ or CD8+ T cells sorted from blood, sampled in a trial of the OX40 agonist ivuxolimab. The CDR3 DNA sequence: TGTGCCAGCAGCTCGACAGGGTTCTACGAGTACTTC. It translates to CASSSTGFYEYF.